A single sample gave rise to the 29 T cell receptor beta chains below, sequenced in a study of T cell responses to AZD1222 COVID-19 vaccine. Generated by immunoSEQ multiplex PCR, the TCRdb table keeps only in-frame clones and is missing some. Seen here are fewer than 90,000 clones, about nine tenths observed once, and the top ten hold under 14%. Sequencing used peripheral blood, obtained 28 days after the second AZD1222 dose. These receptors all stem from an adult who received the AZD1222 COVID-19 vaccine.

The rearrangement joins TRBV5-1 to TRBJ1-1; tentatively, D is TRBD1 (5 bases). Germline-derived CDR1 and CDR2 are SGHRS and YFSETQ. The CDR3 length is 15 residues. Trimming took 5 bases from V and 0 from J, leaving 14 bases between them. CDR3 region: CASRSVRGVNTEAFF. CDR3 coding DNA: TGCGCCAGCAGGTCCGTGAGGGGAGTGAACACTGAAGCTTTCTTT.

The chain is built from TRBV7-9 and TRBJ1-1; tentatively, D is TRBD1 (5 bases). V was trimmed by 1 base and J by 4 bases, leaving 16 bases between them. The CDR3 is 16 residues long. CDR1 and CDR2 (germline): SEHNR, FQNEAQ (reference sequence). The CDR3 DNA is TGTGCCAGCAGCTTAGGCTGGTCCTCCGGGGGCACTGAAGCTTTCTTT. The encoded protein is CASSLGWSSGGTEAFF.

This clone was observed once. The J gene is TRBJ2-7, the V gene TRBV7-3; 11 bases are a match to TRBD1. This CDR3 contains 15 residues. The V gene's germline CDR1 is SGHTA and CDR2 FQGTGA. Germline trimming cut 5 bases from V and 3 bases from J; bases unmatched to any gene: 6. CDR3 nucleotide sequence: TGTGCCAGCAGCCAGACGGGGACAGGGGGCTACGAGCAGTACTTC. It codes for CASSQTGTGGYEQYF.

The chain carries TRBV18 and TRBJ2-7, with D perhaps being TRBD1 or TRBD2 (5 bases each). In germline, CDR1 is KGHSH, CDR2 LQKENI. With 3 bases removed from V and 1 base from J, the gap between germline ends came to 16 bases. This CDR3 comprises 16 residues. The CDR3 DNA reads TGTGCCAGCTCACCCCTCGAGGGGTTTGGGTCCTACGAGCAGTACTTC. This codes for CASSPLEGFGSYEQYF.

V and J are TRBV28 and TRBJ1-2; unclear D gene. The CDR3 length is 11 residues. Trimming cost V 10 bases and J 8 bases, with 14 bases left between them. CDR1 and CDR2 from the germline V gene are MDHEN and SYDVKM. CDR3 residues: CATPAGGGYTF. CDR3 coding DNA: TGTGCCACCCCGGCCGGTGGGGGCTACACCTTC.

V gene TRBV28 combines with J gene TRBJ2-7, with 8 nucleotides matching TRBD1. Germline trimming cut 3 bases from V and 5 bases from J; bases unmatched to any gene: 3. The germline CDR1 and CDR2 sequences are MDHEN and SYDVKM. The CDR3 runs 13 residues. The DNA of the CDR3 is TGTGCCAGCAGTTTGGACAGGGTGGACGAGCAGTACTTC. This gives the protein CASSLDRVDEQYF.

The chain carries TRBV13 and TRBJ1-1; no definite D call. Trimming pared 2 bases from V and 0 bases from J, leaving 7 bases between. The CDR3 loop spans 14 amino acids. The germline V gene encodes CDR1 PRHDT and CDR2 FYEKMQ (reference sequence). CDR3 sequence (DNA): TGTGCCAGCAGCTTACGGACCATGAACACTGAAGCTTTCTTT. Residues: CASSLRTMNTEAFF.

CDR3 DNA: TGCGCCAGCAGCCCCGGGGCGGGGGTGAACACTGAAGCTTTCTTT. This encodes CASSPGAGVNTEAFF. The chain is built from TRBV5-1 and TRBJ1-1; D possibly corresponds to TRBD1 (5 bases). The germline gives CDR1 SGHRS, CDR2 YFSETQ. The CDR3 sequence is 15 residues long. Trimming shortened V by 4 bases and J by 0 bases, and 13 bases separated the two germline ends.

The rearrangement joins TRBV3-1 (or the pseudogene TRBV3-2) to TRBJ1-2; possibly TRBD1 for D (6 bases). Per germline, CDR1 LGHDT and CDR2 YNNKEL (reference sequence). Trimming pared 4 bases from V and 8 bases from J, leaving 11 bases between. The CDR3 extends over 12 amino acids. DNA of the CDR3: TGTGCCAGCAGCCTAGGACAGAACGGCTACACCTTC. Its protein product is CASSLGQNGYTF.

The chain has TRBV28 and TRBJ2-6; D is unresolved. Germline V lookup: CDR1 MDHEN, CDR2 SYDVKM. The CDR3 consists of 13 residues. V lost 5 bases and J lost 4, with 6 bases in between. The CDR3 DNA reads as TGTGCCAGCAGTCGATGGGGGGCCAACGTCCTGACTTTC. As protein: CASSRWGANVLTF.

The CDR3 reads CASSLWSGIGNQPQHF. CDR3 bases: TGTGCCAGCAGTTTATGGTCAGGGATAGGTAATCAGCCCCAGCATTTT. The gene calls are TRBV27 and TRBJ1-5; weak D call: TRBD1 (5 bases). Between the trimmed V and J ends, which lost 1 base and 4 bases, there was a span of 14 bases. CDR1 and CDR2 (germline): MNHEY, SMNVEV (reference sequence). The CDR3 has 16 residues.

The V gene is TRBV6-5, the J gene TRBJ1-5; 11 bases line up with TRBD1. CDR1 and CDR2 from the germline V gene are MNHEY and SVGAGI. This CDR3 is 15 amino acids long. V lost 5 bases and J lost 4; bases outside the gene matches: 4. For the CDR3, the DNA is TGTGCCAGCAGTAAGGACAGGGGGCGAAATCAGCCCCAGCATTTT. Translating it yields CASSKDRGRNQPQHF.

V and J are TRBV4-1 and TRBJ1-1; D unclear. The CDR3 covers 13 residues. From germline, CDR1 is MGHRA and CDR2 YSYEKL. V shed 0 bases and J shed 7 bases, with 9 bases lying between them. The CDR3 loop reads CASSQDYLREAFF. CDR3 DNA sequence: TGCGCCAGCAGCCAAGATTATCTTCGTGAAGCTTTCTTT.

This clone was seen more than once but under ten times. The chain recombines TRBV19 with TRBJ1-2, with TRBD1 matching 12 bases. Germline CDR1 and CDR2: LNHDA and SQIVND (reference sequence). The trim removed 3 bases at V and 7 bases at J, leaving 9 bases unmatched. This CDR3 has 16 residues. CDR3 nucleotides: TGTGCCAGTAGTATTCCCACCGGGACAGGGGGCTTTGGCTACACCTTC. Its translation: CASSIPTGTGGFGYTF.

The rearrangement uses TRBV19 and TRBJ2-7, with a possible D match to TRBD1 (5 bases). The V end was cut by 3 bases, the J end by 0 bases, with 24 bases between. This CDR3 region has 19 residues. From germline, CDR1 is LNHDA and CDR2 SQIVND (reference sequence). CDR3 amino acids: CASSIRPGDGRQGSYEQYF. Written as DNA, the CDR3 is TGTGCCAGTAGTATTCGACCCGGCGACGGGCGGCAGGGCTCCTACGAGCAGTACTTC.

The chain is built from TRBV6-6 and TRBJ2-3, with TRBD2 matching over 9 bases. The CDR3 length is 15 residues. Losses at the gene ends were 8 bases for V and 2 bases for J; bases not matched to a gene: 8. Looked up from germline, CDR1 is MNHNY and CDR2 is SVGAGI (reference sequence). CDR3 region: CASSQRGDTTDTQYF. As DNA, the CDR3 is TGTGCCAGCTCCCAGCGGGGGGATACCACAGATACGCAGTATTTT.

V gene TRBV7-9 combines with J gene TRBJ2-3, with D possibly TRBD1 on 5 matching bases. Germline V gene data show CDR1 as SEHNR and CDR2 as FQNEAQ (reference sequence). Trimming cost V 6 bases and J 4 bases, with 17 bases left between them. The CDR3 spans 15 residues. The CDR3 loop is CASRGRLTDPDTQYF. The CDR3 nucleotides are TGTGCCAGCAGGGGGCGCCTAACGGACCCAGATACGCAGTATTTT.

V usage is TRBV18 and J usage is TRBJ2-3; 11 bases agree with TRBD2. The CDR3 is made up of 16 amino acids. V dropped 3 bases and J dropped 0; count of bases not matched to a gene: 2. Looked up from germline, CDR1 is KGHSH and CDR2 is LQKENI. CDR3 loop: CASSPLAGGSTDTQYF. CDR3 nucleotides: TGTGCCAGCTCACCGCTAGCGGGGGGAAGCACAGATACGCAGTATTTT.

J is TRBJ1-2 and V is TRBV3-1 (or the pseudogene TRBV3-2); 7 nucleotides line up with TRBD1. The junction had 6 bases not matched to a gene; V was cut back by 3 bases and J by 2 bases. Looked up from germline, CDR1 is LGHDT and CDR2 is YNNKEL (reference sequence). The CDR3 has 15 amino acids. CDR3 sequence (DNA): TGTGCCAGCAGCCACCGGGACAGACCCAACTATGGCTACACCTTC. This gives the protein CASSHRDRPNYGYTF.

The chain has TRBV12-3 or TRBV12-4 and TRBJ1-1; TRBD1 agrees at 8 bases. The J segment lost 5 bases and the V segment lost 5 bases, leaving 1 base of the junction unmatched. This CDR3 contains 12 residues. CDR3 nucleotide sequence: TGTGCCAGCAGTCACAGGGGGACTGAAGCTTTCTTT. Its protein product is CASSHRGTEAFF.

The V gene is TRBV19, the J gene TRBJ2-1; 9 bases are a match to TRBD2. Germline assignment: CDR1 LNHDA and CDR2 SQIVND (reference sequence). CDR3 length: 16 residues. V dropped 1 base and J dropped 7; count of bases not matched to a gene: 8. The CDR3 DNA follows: TGTGCCAGTAGTATAGCCAAGAGTGGACTAGCGAATGAGCAGTTCTTC. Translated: CASSIAKSGLANEQFF.

The CDR3 loop reads CASTRRGALRPAFF. The CDR3 coding sequence is TGTGCCAGCACCCGCCGGGGGGCTTTGAGACCGGCTTTCTTT. This chain joins TRBV27 and TRBJ1-1; D possibly corresponds to TRBD1 (6 bases). Germline CDR1 reads MNHEY; CDR2 reads SMNVEV (reference sequence). This CDR3 comprises 14 residues. V lost 7 bases and J 11 bases, leaving 23 bases between the germline ends.

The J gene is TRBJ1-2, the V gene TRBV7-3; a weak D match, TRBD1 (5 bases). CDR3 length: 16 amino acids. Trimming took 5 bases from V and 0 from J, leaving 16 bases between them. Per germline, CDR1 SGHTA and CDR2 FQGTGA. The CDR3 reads CASSPGMTVSNYGYTF. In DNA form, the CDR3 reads TGTGCCAGCAGCCCCGGGATGACAGTGTCTAACTATGGCTACACCTTC.

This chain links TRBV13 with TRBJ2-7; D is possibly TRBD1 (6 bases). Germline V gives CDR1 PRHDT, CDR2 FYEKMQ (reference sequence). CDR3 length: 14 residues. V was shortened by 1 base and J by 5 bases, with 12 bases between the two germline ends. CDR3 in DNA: TGTGCCAGCAGCTTAGAACAGGGTTCTCACGAGCAGTACTTC. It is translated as CASSLEQGSHEQYF.

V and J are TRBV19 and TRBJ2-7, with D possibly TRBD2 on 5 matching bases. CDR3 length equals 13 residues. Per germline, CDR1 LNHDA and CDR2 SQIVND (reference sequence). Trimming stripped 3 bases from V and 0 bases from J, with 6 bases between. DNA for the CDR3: TGTGCCAGTAGTATGGGAGTCTCCTACGAGCAGTACTTC. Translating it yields CASSMGVSYEQYF.

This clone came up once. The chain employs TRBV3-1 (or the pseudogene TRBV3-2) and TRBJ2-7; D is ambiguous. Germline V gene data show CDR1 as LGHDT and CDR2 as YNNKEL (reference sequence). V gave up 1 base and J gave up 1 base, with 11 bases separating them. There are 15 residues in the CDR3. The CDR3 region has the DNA TGTGCCAGCAGCCAAGGGGCAGGCCCTTCCTACGAGCAGTACTTC. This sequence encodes CASSQGAGPSYEQYF.

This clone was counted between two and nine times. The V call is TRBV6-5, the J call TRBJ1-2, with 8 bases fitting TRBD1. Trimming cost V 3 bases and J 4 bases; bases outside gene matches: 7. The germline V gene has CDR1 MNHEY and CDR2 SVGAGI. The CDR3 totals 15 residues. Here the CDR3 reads CASSYPGQGSYGYTF. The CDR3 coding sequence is TGTGCCAGCAGTTATCCCGGACAGGGAAGCTATGGCTACACCTTC.

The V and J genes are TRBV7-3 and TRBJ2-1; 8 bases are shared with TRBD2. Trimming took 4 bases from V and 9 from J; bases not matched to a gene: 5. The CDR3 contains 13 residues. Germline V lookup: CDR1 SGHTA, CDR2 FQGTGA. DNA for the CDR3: TGTGCCAGCAGCTCGAGGACTAGCAGTGAGCAGTTCTTC. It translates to CASSSRTSSEQFF.

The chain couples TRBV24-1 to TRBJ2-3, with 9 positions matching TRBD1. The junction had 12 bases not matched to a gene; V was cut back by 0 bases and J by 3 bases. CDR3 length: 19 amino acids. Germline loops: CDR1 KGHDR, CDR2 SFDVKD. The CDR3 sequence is CATSDLGQGPLEFTDTQYF. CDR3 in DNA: TGTGCCACCAGTGATTTGGGACAGGGGCCTCTAGAATTTACAGATACGCAGTATTTT.